One T cell receptor (beta chain) is described in this entry. A much larger clone differs from this one at a single base, so this may be a read error. Other nucleotide sequences in the sample specify the same CDR3. The table came from immunoSEQ multiplex PCR; TCRdb's copy has only in-frame clones and leaves some out. The table shows more than 300,000 clones, with approximately 86% occurring only once. Sample treatment: some 20 received Ad26.COV2.S at low or high dose, single or two shots; five or six received placebo; per-sample allocation not given. Day 63 after the first injection of vaccine or placebo was the sampling time. These data originate in a study of Ad26.COV2.S vaccination and SARS-CoV-2 variants. V lost 8 bases to trimming and J lost 5 bases; unmatched junction nucleotides: 10. Germline CDR1 is SEHNR and CDR2 is FQNEAQ (reference sequence). The CDR3 spans 14 residues.

This TCR derives from a person aged 18-60 years who received the Ad26.COV2.S COVID-19 vaccine or a placebo. The chain is built from TRBV7-9 and TRBJ2-5; 8 bases are shared with TRBD2. The specimen was peripheral blood, collected in a trial of Ad26.COV2.S vaccine versus placebo. In DNA form, the CDR3 reads TGTGCCAGCCGCCGGGCGGGAGGCGATGAGACCCAGTACTTC. This codes for CASRRAGGDETQYF.